The 19 T cell receptor beta chains reported below all come from one sample, sequenced in a study of T cells in Graves' hyperthyroidism and ophthalmopathy. Amplification targeted TCR beta CDR3 regions from RNA transcripts. The HTBI primer set drove a first-round RT-PCR of the TCR CDR3. TCRdb analysed the multiplex PCR reads with MiXCR anew, one entry per CDR3 protein. Among 700,000 or so distinct CDR3 sequences, roughly 14% were seen once, and the ten largest hold approximately 12%. Material for sequencing was blood. These receptors all come from a woman between 50 and 59 years old with Graves' ophthalmopathy.

The J gene is TRBJ1-1, the V gene TRBV3-1; 7 nucleotides line up with TRBD1. This CDR3 spans 14 amino acids. Germline-derived CDR1 and CDR2 are LGHDT and YNNKEL (reference sequence). V was clipped by 8 bases and J by 0 bases; unmatched bases: 6. CDR3 sequence (DNA): TGTGCCAGCGCTCGGACAGGAATGAACACTGAAGCTTTCTTT. Its translation: CASARTGMNTEAFF.

The rearrangement joins TRBV4-2 to TRBJ2-1, with 11 nucleotides matching TRBD1. Germline trimming cut 3 bases from V and 8 bases from J; bases unmatched to any gene: 6. Germline-derived CDR1 and CDR2 are LGHNA and YNFKEQ. This CDR3 is 15 amino acids long. This chain's CDR3 is CASSHGAGQGDEQFF. The CDR3 nucleotides are TGTGCCAGCAGCCACGGAGCGGGACAGGGGGATGAGCAGTTCTTC.

This clonotype was counted ten times or more. The chain has TRBV7-9 and TRBJ2-3, with 10 bases lining up with TRBD2. The CDR3 has 16 residues. J lost 2 bases, V lost 3 bases, and 5 bases had no gene match. CDR1 SEHNR and CDR2 FQNEAQ come from the germline V gene (reference sequence). This CDR3 is CASSLSGTSVTDTQYF. The DNA for the CDR3 is TGTGCCAGCAGCTTGTCTGGGACTAGCGTCACAGATACGCAGTATTTT.

There are many counts of this clonotype. V gene TRBV27 combines with J gene TRBJ1-5; a weak D match, TRBD1 (6 bases). Germline V gene data show CDR1 as MNHEY and CDR2 as SMNVEV (reference sequence). V was clipped by 5 bases and J by 7 bases, with 27 bases between them. The CDR3 sequence is 18 residues long. The CDR3: CASSRRGGGAQNKQPQHF. The DNA of the CDR3 is TGTGCCAGCAGTCGAAGGGGGGGAGGAGCCCAGAATAAACAGCCCCAGCATTTT.

Ten or more counts support this clonotype. The chain links TRBV3-1 to TRBJ1-2, with no clear D. Germline loops: CDR1 LGHDT, CDR2 YNNKEL (reference sequence). The CDR3 runs 14 residues. Trimming took off 0 bases at V and 4 bases at J, with 9 bases between the two ends. CDR3 nucleotides: TGTGCCAGCAGCCAAGAAAGCTTACCCTATGGCTACACCTTC. Encoded protein: CASSQESLPYGYTF.

This clonotype has at least ten counts. In nucleotides, the CDR3 is TGTGCCAGCAGCGTCTCCGGGACTACCAACAATGAGCAGTTCTTC. Its protein is CASSVSGTTNNEQFF. V is TRBV9 and J is TRBJ2-1, with 7 bases fitting TRBD2. The germline gives CDR1 SGDLS, CDR2 YYNGEE. The CDR3 spans 15 residues. V trimming: 2 bases; J trimming: 5 bases; junction bases outside the gene matches: 7. Supplemented by reference TRBV9 and TRBJ2-1, the full variable domain reads DSGVTQTPKHLITATGQRVTLRCSPRSGDLSVYWYQQSLDQGLQFLIQYYNGEERAKGNILERFSAQQFPDLHSELNLSSLELGDSALYFCASSVSGTTNNEQFFGPGTRLTVL.

CDR3 residues: CSVALTGLSNEQFF. The DNA of the CDR3 is TGCAGCGTTGCATTGACAGGGCTGAGCAATGAGCAGTTCTTC. The gene calls are TRBV29-1 and TRBJ2-1, with TRBD1 matching over 7 bases. V shed 4 bases, J shed 6 bases, and the junction held 9 bases outside the gene matches. Germline values: CDR1 SQVTM, CDR2 ANQGSEA. This CDR3 comprises 14 residues.

This clonotype has at least ten counts. The chain recombines TRBV18 with TRBJ1-4, with D maybe TRBD1 (6 bases). The germline CDR1 and CDR2 sequences are KGHSH and LQKENI. This CDR3 region has 15 residues. Trimming took 0 bases from V and 7 from J, leaving 12 bases between them. As DNA, the CDR3 is TGTGCCAGCTCACCACCGAACAGGGAGGCTGAAAAACTGTTTTTT. This sequence encodes CASSPPNREAEKLFF. The variable domain in full, with the rest retrieved from reference TRBV18 and TRBJ1-4, is NAGVMQNPRHLVRRRGQEARLRCSPMKGHSHVYWYRQLPEEGLKFMVYLQKENIIDESGMPKERFSAEFPKEGPSILRIQQVVRGDSAAYFCASSPPNREAEKLFFGSGTQLSVL.

CDR3 nucleotides: TGTGCCAGCAGTCGCCCCGGGACAGGAGGAAACACCATATATTTT. It encodes CASSRPGTGGNTIYF. The V call is TRBV2, the J call TRBJ1-3, with 8 bases lining up with TRBD1. This CDR3 region has 15 residues. CDR1 SNHLY and CDR2 FYNNEI come from the germline V gene. V trimming: 5 bases; J trimming: 4 bases; junction bases outside the gene matches: 7.

This rearrangement joins TRBV7-3 to TRBJ1-4; D is possibly TRBD1 (5 bases). V lost 4 bases to trimming and J lost 5 bases, with 14 bases between them. Germline CDR1 reads SGHTA; CDR2 reads FQGTGA. The CDR3 is made up of 15 amino acids. The CDR3 region has the DNA TGTGCCAGCAGCTCAGTGTGGGACGGAAATGAAAAACTGTTTTTT. Protein product: CASSSVWDGNEKLFF.

This clonotype was detected ten times or more. The rearrangement links TRBV7-2 to TRBJ2-2, with 9 bases fitting TRBD2. Trimming took 8 bases from V and 6 from J; bases not matched to a gene: 4. CDR1 SGHTA and CDR2 FQGNSA come from the germline V gene. This CDR3 contains 13 residues. For the CDR3, the DNA is TGTGCCAGCGGGCTAGCGGGACCCGGGGAGCTGTTTTTT. This translates into CASGLAGPGELFF.

The chain combines TRBV28 with TRBJ2-2; 9 bases map to TRBD2. The CDR3 covers 17 residues. V was clipped by 1 base and J by 6 bases; unmatched bases: 9. Germline-derived CDR1 and CDR2 are MDHEN and SYDVKM. The CDR3 loop reads CASSLYAHGTSSGELFF. The CDR3 DNA follows: TGTGCCAGCAGTTTATATGCCCACGGGACTAGCTCCGGGGAGCTGTTTTTT.

This clonotype was recorded at least ten times. The genes are TRBV3-1 and TRBJ1-1; TRBD1 matches 9 bases. The CDR3 loop spans 16 amino acids. In germline, CDR1 is LGHDT, CDR2 YNNKEL (reference sequence). The ends lost 7 bases at V and 1 base at J; junction bases unmatched: 10. Here the CDR3 DNA reads TGTGCCAGCACCCCTAGCTTGACAGGGGGGAACACTGAAGCTTTCTTT. It is translated as CASTPSLTGGNTEAFF.

The chain recombines TRBV5-1 with TRBJ1-6; D is undetermined. The CDR3 is 15 amino acids. Trimming removed 3 bases at V and 7 bases at J, with 14 bases between. The germline gives CDR1 SGHRS, CDR2 YFSETQ. CDR3: CASSSIMGSNSPLHF. CDR3 nucleotides: TGCGCCAGCAGCTCAATCATGGGGTCGAATTCACCCCTCCACTTT. Based on the CDR3 plus reference TRBV5-1 and TRBJ1-6, the full variable domain is KAGVTQTPRYLIKTRGQQVTLSCSPISGHRSVSWYQQTPGQGLQFLFEYFSETQRNKGNFPGRFSGRQFSNSRSEMNVSTLELGDSALYLCASSSIMGSNSPLHFGNGTRLTVT.

The chain joins TRBV6-5 to TRBJ1-1; D is unclear. CDR3 length: 15 amino acids. Looked up from germline, CDR1 is MNHEY and CDR2 is SVGAGI. V lost 6 bases, J lost 4 bases, and 18 bases lay in between. CDR3 sequence reads: CASSLERGFGTEAFF. In nucleotides, the CDR3 is TGTGCCAGCAGCTTAGAACGAGGCTTCGGCACTGAAGCTTTCTTT.

This clonotype was recorded a few times. This chain joins TRBV24-1 and TRBJ2-2; no firm D call. CDR3 length equals 13 residues. V was cut by 3 bases and J by 7 bases, with 8 bases left in between. Germline CDR1 KGHDR, CDR2 SFDVKD. CDR3 sequence (DNA): TGTGCCACCAGTGATCCATTTCTCGGGGAGCTGTTTTTT. Protein: CATSDPFLGELFF.

At least ten counts were recorded for this clonotype. The chain recombines TRBV27 with TRBJ2-3, with 10 bases aligning to TRBD2. Germline lookup yields CDR1 MNHEY and CDR2 SMNVEV (reference sequence). CDR3 size: 16 residues. Trimming removed 5 bases from V and 3 bases from J; junction bases left unmatched: 8. CDR3 bases: TGTGCCAGCAGTCAATCTAGCGGGAGCAGGACAGATACGCAGTATTTT. Translating it yields CASSQSSGSRTDTQYF.

The chain couples TRBV10-3 to TRBJ1-2; 10 bases line up with TRBD1. CDR1 is ENHRY, CDR2 SYGVKD, per germline. V lost 10 bases and J lost 2; bases outside the gene matches: 4. The CDR3 is 13 amino acids. The CDR3 loop is CATRTGGNYGYTF. CDR3 nucleotides: TGTGCCACCCGGACAGGGGGGAACTATGGCTACACCTTC.

Ten or more counts support this clonotype. This chain joins TRBV12-3 or TRBV12-4 and TRBJ1-6; no clear D gene. Trimming removed 6 bases from V and 12 bases from J, with 21 bases in between. CDR3 length: 15 residues. CDR3 loop: CASRFRRRPWEPLHF. CDR3 nucleotides: TGTGCCAGCAGGTTCAGACGGCGTCCTTGGGAACCCCTCCACTTT.